This T cell receptor (beta chain) was sequenced for a study of blood T cell repertoires in COVID-19 (dated by TCRdb to between 2020 and 2021). Background on the whole study: Collaborator samples came from the United States, Italy and Spain and covered acute and convalescent phases of COVID-19. The prospective study material was composed of cDNA or gDNA derived from T cells, B-cell-depleted T cells, or PBMCs. Deeply sampled blood TCRbeta repertoires from subjects exposed to, actively infected with, or recovered from COVID-19 were included in the dataset. A freely available public database, intended as a resource for researchers studying the immune response to SARS-CoV-2, is where the repertoires were released. Samples were obtained from the ongoing ImmuneRACE study (first 160 participants) and from approximately 1,200 subjects provided by 6 global collaborators. Nearly every sample came with metadata listing a de-identified subject ID, COVID-19 status, age in years and sex. Where available, HLA class I and class II types were obtained from metadata supplied by the sample provider rather than from assay-based typing.

TCRbeta CDR3 regions were amplified from genomic DNA using the immunoSEQ Assay, a bias-controlled multiplex PCR. In the paper's pipeline: The number of nucleated cells in each sample was estimated from the amplification of reference gene primers within the assay. Sequence reads were collapsed and filtered to measure the absolute abundance of every unique TCRbeta CDR3 rearrangement. For each sample, productive Simpson clonality was calculated by taking the square root of Simpson's diversity index across productive rearrangements. Imported from immuneACCESS, the table was reduced by TCRdb to in-frame sequences with V and J called. These copies leave out some clones; in studies compared against another copy, an unresolved V gene accounts for under half, and the cause of the remainder is not known. V and J calls and clone size are those listed in that table; D and trimming were worked out from the DNA. This sample is represented by 150,000 to 190,000 clones; under 85% of them were singletons. 3.5% to 4.5% of the sample rests with the top ten.

Of note for this clone: Its antigen has not been determined. Per-base quality was not reported, and no clone a single base away is much larger than it.

Study-level results and caveats: The amount of clinical and demographic metadata varied by source and participant and was provided uncurated.

Each collaborating institution followed its own protocols to collect whole blood in K2EDTA tubes. For TCRbeta analysis, collaborator samples were shipped as frozen whole blood, as isolated PBMCs, or as DNA extracted from either sample type. For CDR1 and CDR2, the germline V gene lists SGHTA and FQGNSA. The cysteine opens and the phenylalanine closes a CDR3 of 17 amino acids. Only the CDR3 DNA is retained, 51 bases long and in frame from the first base. Trimming takes 0 bases from V and 1 base from J, and the germline ends sit 13 bases apart. The sequence was collected from a woman of 80 years or more with acute or convalescent COVID-19. The sequence is built from TRBV7-2 and TRBJ1-5, with a tentative D gene TRBD1 over 5 matching bases. Material: peripheral blood. The CDR3 reads CASSLAITGKSNQPQHF. Read as DNA, the sequence is TGTGCCAGCAGCTTAGCCATTACAGGTAAAAGCAATCAGCCCCAGCATTTT.